What follows is one T cell receptor (beta chain) and its context. Its antigen has not been determined. Per-base quality was not reported, and no clone a single base away is much larger than it. This sample was taken from a study of glioma-infiltrating T cells (dated by TCRdb to 2016 to 2017). About the full investigation: The low-grade gliomas were WHO grade II oligodendrogliomas or astrocytomas, while the glioblastomas were WHO grade IV tumors sampled at initial diagnosis rather than at recurrent diagnosis. Glioma patients received dexamethasone for six or fewer days before surgery. Blood libraries targeted roughly 4.5- to 10-fold sequencing coverage of about a million peripheral T cells. The paired cohort was made up of three low-grade glioma patients, several primary glioblastoma patients and three non-glioma patients who contributed non-neoplastic brain tissue. To measure divergence between tissue and blood T-cell populations, each tissue-infiltrating repertoire was compared with the peripheral blood repertoire of the same patient. The study sequenced TCR alpha- and beta-chain repertoires from glioma tissue, from non-neoplastic brain tissue and from matched peripheral blood mononuclear cells. The investigation overall reported the following: Patients with low tissue-blood divergence were marked by a signature set of shared blood CDR3 motifs, and this signature set was depleted in highly divergent patients. Small numbers underpinned the group comparisons: roughly eight glioblastoma patients, three low-grade glioma patients and three non-neoplastic patients. In non-neoplastic patients, VJ-independent divergence between tissue and blood fell below expectation, whereas in all gliomas, and especially in low-grade gliomas, the divergence rose above expectation. Very few CDR3 sequences were found to be shared between tissue and blood, and this scarcity was attributed to high CDR3 diversity and limited sampling.

The CDR3, cysteine through phenylalanine, is 13 amino acids long. Of the read, only the CDR3 DNA is kept; its 39 bases are in frame from base 1. The V end gives up 5 bases and the J end 7 bases, leaving 4 bases in the junction not matched to a gene. CDR1 and CDR2 are drawn from the germline V gene (reference sequence): SEHNR, FQNEAQ. Surgical brain or tumor specimens were cryofrozen in liquid nitrogen immediately after resection, and peripheral blood cells were collected concurrently. TCR alpha and beta CDR3 regions were amplified with the iRepertoire nested amplicon-rescue multiplex PCR (arm-PCR) platform from RNA. The input for one-step reverse transcription and amplification was about 95-450 ng of either tissue mRNA or PBMC total RNA. Following bead purification, Illumina adapters were added by a secondary multiplex PCR, and libraries between 200 and 400 bp were gel-purified. Libraries carried internal 6-nucleotide barcodes used for demultiplexing. Sequencing of the libraries was done on an Illumina MiSeq using 2x220 or 2x250 nucleotide paired-end reads. For the original study's pipeline: Paired reads were merged with FLASH 1.2.11 and aligned to the GRCh37 human genome with BWA-MEM before extracting TRA and TRB reads. For V and J assignment, an IMGT-derived reference of cassette sequences and CDR3 motifs that included pseudogenes was used. Three-frame translation of reads was performed, and productive CDR3s were defined as those with a C...FGXG motif and no stop codons. Unique combinations of V-J cassette pair and CDR3 amino acid sequence were defined as clonotypes. Hamming distance filtering was applied to reads, with thresholds set by the sequence error rate of each sample in mapped regions. The public reads were quality trimmed at Q25 with fastp and then assembled into clones with MiXCR by TCRdb, keeping productive beta chains. Entries are consolidated by CDR3 protein sequence, retaining the most common genes and DNA. TCRdb, not the original authors, processed these V and J calls. The sample table shows 300,000 to 450,000 distinct CDR3 sequences, and 35% to 45% are seen once. The top ten hold approximately 12% of the sample.

This sequence was found in a human donor with low-grade glioma or glioblastoma, undergoing nonglioma brain surgery, or in good health (not recorded which). Sequenced: glioma tissue, nonneoplastic brain tissue, or PBMCs (not recorded which). The sequence is built from TRBV7-9 and TRBJ1-5; 8 bases in between match TRBD1. The CDR3 protein: CASSPGGEQPQHF. The DNA sequence is as follows: TGTGCCAGCAGCCCAGGGGGCGAGCAGCCCCAGCATTTT.